This TCR beta chain was obtained from a study of blood T cell repertoires in COVID-19. Background on the study: Both acute and convalescent COVID-19 samples were obtained from the United States, Italy and Spain. T cells, B-cell-depleted T cells, or PBMCs provided the cDNA or gDNA that served as material.

Original processing notes: Counts of nucleated cells, estimated from reference gene primer amplification, were obtained. The data were produced by immunoSEQ multiplex PCR, yet TCRdb's version contains in-frame clones alone and is incomplete. From that table come the V and J calls and clone size; the DNA was used to work out D and trimming. The sample contains 80,000 to 130,000 clones, approximately 91% of which appear only once. The CDR3 is 12 amino acids. Trimming left V 1 base short and J 8 bases short, with 8 bases between. In germline, CDR1 is LNHDA, CDR2 SQIVND (reference sequence). This chain connects TRBV19 to TRBJ1-2; D is perhaps TRBD1 (5 bases). This clonotype was obtained from a woman in her sixties with acute or convalescent COVID-19. The sequenced sample was peripheral blood. CDR3 region: CASSIGQGGYTF. In nucleotides, the CDR3 is TGTGCCAGTAGTATAGGCCAGGGCGGCTACACCTTC.